The present T cell receptor beta chain was sequenced within a study of patients and donors after allogeneic stem cell transplantation. J was trimmed by 15 bases and V by 6 bases; bases with no gene match: 11. From germline, CDR1 is SGHVS and CDR2 FQNEAQ. The CDR3 runs 14 residues. One entry per CDR3 protein, called by TCRdb with MiXCR from the RT-PCR reads. The data hold hundreds of thousands of distinct CDR3 sequences, with 16% observed a single time. Sequenced: blood, either unsorted or a sorted T cell fraction (not recorded which). The sequence derives from a human donor who was either an allogeneic HSCT recipient or a stem cell or donor lymphocyte infusion donor (not recorded which). It is not recorded whose cells these are; they may come from a transplant donor. This chain uses TRBV7-8 with TRBJ2-1, with 13 nucleotides matching TRBD2. The CDR3 spells CASRSGTSGKSGFF. The CDR3 DNA reads as TGTGCCAGCAGGTCCGGGACTAGCGGGAAATCGGGGTTCTTC.